This TCR beta chain appears in the sequencing data of a study of blood T cell repertoires in COVID-19. Study context: Acute and convalescent COVID-19 samples came from the United States, Italy and Spain.

This CDR3 contains 12 residues. Germline CDR1 LGHDT, CDR2 YNNKEL (reference sequence). V shed 4 bases and J shed 2 bases, with 6 bases lying between them. Original methodology: It was from reference gene primer amplification that nucleated cell counts were estimated. The assay was immunoSEQ multiplex PCR, and TCRdb's table has in-frame clones only and misses some. V and J calls and clone size are as listed in that table; D and trimming were resolved from the DNA. The data contain about 200,000 clones, about 80% of them singletons. Source material: peripheral blood. The chain employs TRBV3-1 (or the pseudogene TRBV3-2) and TRBJ2-7, with D possibly being TRBD1 (6 bases). The origin of this receptor is a human donor with acute or convalescent COVID-19. The donor label of this sample is uncertain. The CDR3 DNA follows: TGTGCCAGCAGCCGGACAGCCTACGAGCAGTACTTC. As protein: CASSRTAYEQYF.